The entry below describes one T cell receptor (beta chain). Its matching antigen is unknown. Whereas donors were nominally healthy upon sampling, unrecorded immune exposures were probable. This specimen belongs to a study of cytomegalovirus exposure and HLA in healthy donors. About the research overall: There were approximately 80 million unique TCRs (from HLA-typed donors) in an early data release. Study-level findings and limits: Cytomegalovirus association was listed for roughly 160 TCR beta chains. Further analysis was carried out later, and it showed several of the most significant clusters appearing linked to common viral pathogens.

Researchers ran the PCR with 60 Vbeta and 13 Jbeta primers. This table comes from immunoSEQ multiplex PCR, and its TCRdb copy is limited to in-frame clones, with some not included. In the table there are roughly 200,000 clones, about four fifths of which are singletons. This CDR3 is built from 17 residues. Looked up from germline, CDR1 is MNHNS and CDR2 is SASEGT. V dropped 4 bases and J dropped 4; count of bases not matched to a gene: 12. The chain joins TRBV6-1 to TRBJ2-3; 9 nucleotides agree with TRBD1. This receptor was taken from a girl between 10 and 17 years old in good health and CMV-seropositive. Sequencing input: PBMCs. CDR3 sequence: CASSADSGTGFADTQYF. CDR3 DNA: TGTGCCAGCAGTGCTGACTCCGGGACAGGGTTTGCAGATACGCAGTATTTT.